The rows below give T cell receptor beta chains drawn from one sample of a study of shared clonotypes between healthy human individuals. The protocol was immunoSEQ multiplex PCR, while the TCRdb copy is restricted to in-frame clones and leaves out a portion. The top ten hold about 1.4% of the sample, which has over a million clones, around 76% seen once. The specimen sequenced was memory CD4+ T cells sorted from blood. These receptors all come from a man between 18 and 35 years old in good health. Each CDR3 is given with its conserved first and last residue. Each record gives: V gene, D gene, J gene, clone size, CDR3 DNA, CDR3 protein. A D gene is named only where the DNA matches it firmly. Clone size is shown for a subset of rows, as once, few, many or a class of expanded clone.

TRBV19	-	TRBJ2-5	-	TGTGCCAGTAGTATCTTACCGGAGGGCCCTGGTGGGACCCAGTACTTC	CASSILPEGPGGTQYF
TRBV6-5	TRBD1	TRBJ1-5	once	TGTGCCAGCAGTTGGGACAGCCATCAGCCCCAGCATTTT	CASSWDSHQPQHF
TRBV28	-	TRBJ1-6	-	TGTGCCAGCAGTTCCCAGACCCCAAATAATTCACCCCTCCACTTT	CASSSQTPNNSPLHF
TRBV7-9	-	TRBJ1-1	-	TGTGCCAGCAGCTTACAGGGGATGGGCACTGAAGCTTTCTTT	CASSLQGMGTEAFF
TRBV7-9	-	TRBJ1-6	-	TGTGCCAGCAGCCCACAGGGTAACAATTCACCCCTCCACTTT	CASSPQGNNSPLHF
TRBV2	TRBD1	TRBJ1-2	-	TGTGCCAGCAGTGCGGGACCGGGACAGGGGAACTATGGCTACACCTTC	CASSAGPGQGNYGYTF
TRBV7-2	-	TRBJ1-1	-	TGTGCCAGCAGCTTAGTCTCCAGGGTCGTGGCTGAAGCTTTCTTT	CASSLVSRVVAEAFF
TRBV9	TRBD1	TRBJ2-2	-	TGTGCCAGCAGCGCGACAGGGGGTAAAACCGGGGAGCTGTTTTTT	CASSATGGKTGELFF
TRBV2	-	TRBJ2-6	-	TGTGCCAGCAACCTAAGACCCTTGCCTGGGGCCAACGTCCTGACTTTC	CASNLRPLPGANVLTF
TRBV2	-	TRBJ2-7	-	TGTGCCAGCCTACCTTTGGACCCCCGCGAGCAGTACTTC	CASLPLDPREQYF
TRBV11-2	-	TRBJ1-1	-	TGTGCCAGCAGTCTGAAGACAGGACCTTCCAACACTGAAGCTTTCTTT	CASSLKTGPSNTEAFF
TRBV6-1	TRBD1	TRBJ1-4	-	TGTGCCAGCAGTGAACGTGACAGGGGGCGTGAAAAACTGTTTTTT	CASSERDRGREKLFF
TRBV7-6	-	TRBJ2-3	many	TGTGCCAGCAGCTTAGATCAGGGGGGCAGCACAGATACGCAGTATTTT	CASSLDQGGSTDTQYF
TRBV27	-	TRBJ2-5	-	TGTGCCAGCAGTATACAGGGAACGGAGACCCAGTACTTC	CASSIQGTETQYF
TRBV7-6	TRBD2	TRBJ2-3	-	TGTGCCAGCAGCACCGGACTAGTGAGAGATACGCAGTATTTT	CASSTGLVRDTQYF
TRBV28	TRBD1	TRBJ1-4	-	TGTGCCAGCAGTACAGGGGCTAATGAAAAACTGTTTTTT	CASSTGANEKLFF
TRBV9	-	TRBJ1-4	-	TGTGCCAGCAGCGGGACTGGGGGCACTAATGAAAAACTGTTTTTT	CASSGTGGTNEKLFF
TRBV2	TRBD2	TRBJ2-7	few	TGTGCCAGCAGACAAGGGACTAGCGGGAGCTCCTACGAGCAGTACTTC	CASRQGTSGSSYEQYF
TRBV19	-	TRBJ2-1	-	TGTGCCAGTAGTCAACAGGGATCGACCTACAATGAGCAGTTCTTC	CASSQQGSTYNEQFF
TRBV11-2	-	TRBJ2-5	-	TGTGCCAGCAGCTTAGGAACACAGGGAACGATAGAGACCCAGTACTTC	CASSLGTQGTIETQYF
TRBV6-5	-	TRBJ2-3	-	TGTGCCAGCAGTCGGGACAGCACAGATACGCAGTATTTT	CASSRDSTDTQYF
TRBV19	-	TRBJ2-5	few	TGTGCCAGTAGTATACCATCAGGGGGGAAGCAAGAGACCCAGTACTTC	CASSIPSGGKQETQYF
TRBV6-1	TRBD1	TRBJ2-2	-	TGTGCCAGCAGTGAAACGGGACAGGGGTCCGGCGGGGAGCTGTTTTTT	CASSETGQGSGGELFF
TRBV18	-	TRBJ2-7	-	TGTGCCAGCTCACCACCGGCAGCCACCTACGAGCAGTACTTC	CASSPPAATYEQYF
TRBV7-2	TRBD2	TRBJ2-1	-	TGTGCCAGCAGTCCATGGGGCGGGAGAATGGACAATGAGCAGTTCTTC	CASSPWGGRMDNEQFF